Each of the 24 T cell receptor beta chains below was sequenced from the same sample in a study of blood T cell repertoires in COVID-19. Clones were sequenced by immunoSEQ multiplex PCR, and TCRdb holds only the in-frame ones, with some missing. The repertoire consists of some 260,000 clones, with roughly 87% occurring once and the leading ten covering 0.65% to 0.8%. Sequencing was done on a sample of peripheral blood. All receptors come from a human donor in a cohort sampled during active COVID-19.

The chain combines TRBV6-1 with TRBJ1-2; D is uncertain. V lost 0 bases and J 4 bases, leaving 6 bases between the germline ends. Germline V gene lookup returns CDR1 MNHNS and CDR2 SASEGT. This CDR3 contains 13 residues. The CDR3 spells CASSEARPYGYTF. The DNA for the CDR3 is TGTGCCAGCAGTGAAGCGCGGCCCTATGGCTACACCTTC.

The CDR3 region is CASSDRVNEQYF. CDR3 sequence (DNA): TGTGCCAGCAGCGACAGGGTAAACGAGCAGTACTTC. The J gene is TRBJ2-7, the V gene TRBV6-2 or TRBV6-3, with 7 bases that match TRBD1. This CDR3 is 12 amino acids long. The junction had 4 bases not matched to a gene; V was cut back by 6 bases and J by 5 bases. CDR1 is MNHEY and CDR2 is SVGEGT in the germline V gene.

This clone has a handful of counts. The chain combines TRBV18 with TRBJ2-7; 12 nucleotides match TRBD1. The CDR3 extends over 16 amino acids. Germline CDR1 is KGHSH and CDR2 is LQKENI. After removal of 1 base from V and 4 bases from J, the junction contained 5 bases not matched to a gene. As DNA, the CDR3 is TGTGCCAGCTCACCACGGGGACAGGGGGCCTCATACGAGCAGTACTTC. As protein: CASSPRGQGASYEQYF. Drawing the rest from reference TRBV18 and TRBJ2-7, the complete variable domain is NAGVMQNPRHLVRRRGQEARLRCSPMKGHSHVYWYRQLPEEGLKFMVYLQKENIIDESGMPKERFSAEFPKEGPSILRIQQVVRGDSAAYFCASSPRGQGASYEQYFGPGTRLTVT.

This sequence joins TRBV7-9 and TRBJ2-4, with D tentatively TRBD1 (6 bases). The CDR3 consists of 16 residues. Germline CDR1 is SEHNR and CDR2 is FQNEAQ (reference sequence). V dropped 5 bases and J dropped 3 bases, with 17 bases sitting between them. For the CDR3, the DNA is TGTGCCAGCAGCCCCTGGACAGACCTGAGCAAAAACATTCAGTACTTC. Translated: CASSPWTDLSKNIQYF.

This chain links TRBV3-1 (or the pseudogene TRBV3-2) with TRBJ2-2; TRBD2 matches at 7 bases. The CDR3 loop spans 17 amino acids. The junction had 9 bases not matched to a gene; V was cut back by 3 bases and J by 2 bases. Germline V lookup: CDR1 LGHDT, CDR2 YNNKEL (reference sequence). The CDR3 bases are TGTGCCAGCAGCCACACGTCTCAGCGGGGAAACACCGGGGAGCTGTTTTTT. Encoded protein: CASSHTSQRGNTGELFF.

The CDR3 DNA sequence: TGTGCCAGCAGCTTAGGAGGTTCAGGAGGGATGGCCGGGGAGCTGTTTTTT. Amino acid sequence: CASSLGGSGGMAGELFF. The chain carries TRBV11-3 and TRBJ2-2, with D perhaps matching TRBD2 (6 bases). Germline CDR1 SGHNT, CDR2 YENEEA. The CDR3 covers 17 residues. Trimming left V 1 base short and J 6 bases short, with 18 bases between.

The genes are TRBV21-1 and TRBJ1-6; TRBD1, as called in the table, went unchecked against the DNA. TRBV21-1 is classified as a pseudogene. The CDR3 totals 15 residues. The CDR3 sequence is CASSNVRMKNSPLHF. DNA of the CDR3: TGTGCCAGCAGCAACGTCAGGATGAAGAATTCACCCCTCCACTTT.

The chain combines TRBV29-1 with TRBJ1-1, with D maybe TRBD1 (6 bases). Germline V CDR1 and CDR2: SQVTM, ANQGSEA. V gave up 7 bases and J gave up 10 bases, with 16 bases separating them. This CDR3 spans 11 amino acids. The CDR3 DNA reads TGCAGCGGGGAAACAGGGAATAGAGCTTTCTTT. Its protein product is CSGETGNRAFF.

On this clone: One base away lies a much larger clone, so this may be a sequencing read error. The rearrangement joins TRBV7-2 to TRBJ1-1; possibly TRBD1 for D (6 bases). Germline lookup yields CDR1 SGHTA and CDR2 FQGNSA. The V gene lost 6 bases and the J gene lost 1 base, with 9 bases spanning the gap. CDR3 size: 13 residues. This CDR3 reads CASSSGQNTEAFF. Here the CDR3 DNA reads TGTGCCAGCAGTTCGGGACAGAACACTGAAGCTTTCTTT.

V usage is TRBV7-8 and J usage is TRBJ2-1, with 11 bases lining up with TRBD2. The germline V gene has CDR1 SGHVS and CDR2 FQNEAQ. The CDR3 is made up of 16 amino acids. The trim removed 0 bases at V and 9 bases at J, leaving 7 bases unmatched. DNA for the CDR3: TGTGCCAGCAGCTTAGCGACTAGCGGGATAGGCGGTGAGCAGTTCTTC. Protein: CASSLATSGIGGEQFF. Looking up the rest from reference TRBV7-8 and TRBJ2-1 gives the full variable domain: GAGVSQSPRYKVAKRGQDVALRCDPISGHVSLFWYQQALGQGPEFLTYFQNEAQLDKSGLPSDRFFAERPEGSVSTLKIQRTQQEDSAVYLCASSLATSGIGGEQFFGPGTRLTVL.

This chain connects TRBV6-5 to TRBJ2-7, with a tentative D call TRBD2 (6 bases). Trimming stripped 6 bases from V and 5 bases from J, with 17 bases between. CDR1 and CDR2 from the germline V gene are MNHEY and SVGAGI. CDR3 length: 14 residues. This CDR3 is CASSKEGRPDEQYF. The CDR3 nucleotides are TGTGCCAGCAGCAAGGAGGGGCGGCCGGACGAGCAGTACTTC.

The chain employs TRBV6-5 and TRBJ1-5, with D hard to call. Deletions cut 10 bases from V and 0 bases from J, with 10 bases between. In germline, CDR1 is MNHEY, CDR2 SVGAGI. This CDR3 has 13 amino acids. The CDR3 here is CATLVYSNQPQHF. CDR3 nucleotides: TGTGCCACACTGGTTTATAGCAATCAGCCCCAGCATTTT.

The rearrangement uses TRBV10-3 and TRBJ1-3; the D is unclear. V was trimmed by 2 bases and J by 0 bases, leaving 5 bases between them. Germline assignment: CDR1 ENHRY and CDR2 SYGVKD. The CDR3 covers 14 residues. The CDR3 DNA reads as TGTGCCATCAGTGAGCGGGACTCTGGAAACACCATATATTTT. Translation: CAISERDSGNTIYF.

This sequence joins TRBV5-1 and TRBJ1-1; D unclear. V was pared by 0 bases and J by 8 bases, with 11 bases between. Germline loops: CDR1 SGHRS, CDR2 YFSETQ. The CDR3 length is 13 residues. The CDR3 region is CASSLDSFIEAFF. The CDR3 region has the DNA TGCGCCAGCAGCTTGGACAGCTTTATCGAAGCTTTCTTT. Full variable domain (rest looked up from reference TRBV5-1 and TRBJ1-1): KAGVTQTPRYLIKTRGQQVTLSCSPISGHRSVSWYQQTPGQGLQFLFEYFSETQRNKGNFPGRFSGRQFSNSRSEMNVSTLELGDSALYLCASSLDSFIEAFFGQGTRLTVV.

Points on this clone: Other nucleotide sequences from this sample produce the same CDR3. The rearrangement links TRBV5-1 to TRBJ2-7; 8 nucleotides line up with TRBD1. With V trimmed by 0 bases and J by 2 bases, 1 base remained unmatched. The CDR3 covers 14 residues. Germline V gene data show CDR1 as SGHRS and CDR2 as YFSETQ. CDR3 sequence: CASSLGTGTYEQYF. The CDR3 DNA reads TGCGCCAGCAGCTTGGGGACAGGGACCTACGAGCAGTACTTC.

The chain employs TRBV7-9 and TRBJ2-7; D remains unclear. The CDR3 is 11 amino acids. The V end lost 5 bases, the J end lost 3 bases, and 5 bases lay between the germline ends. Germline V gene lookup returns CDR1 SEHNR and CDR2 FQNEAQ (reference sequence). The CDR3 bases are TGTGCCAGCAGCGCAGACTACGAGCAGTACTTC. It translates to CASSADYEQYF.

The V and J genes are TRBV5-6 and TRBJ2-1; D remains ambiguous. Between the trimmed V and J ends, which lost 2 bases and 8 bases, there was a span of 17 bases. The CDR3 loop spans 15 amino acids. In germline, CDR1 is SGHDT, CDR2 YYEEEE. This CDR3 is CASSFETAVEDEQFF. The CDR3 bases are TGTGCCAGCAGCTTTGAGACCGCCGTCGAGGATGAGCAGTTCTTC.

The count of this clone is one. The chain carries TRBV7-6 and TRBJ2-7, with TRBD2 matching 8 bases. Germline V lookup: CDR1 SGHVS, CDR2 FNYEAQ. The CDR3 is 15 amino acids. Trimming removed 1 base from V and 1 base from J; junction bases left unmatched: 3. The CDR3 is CASSLGGGRSYEQYF. CDR3 nucleotides: TGTGCCAGCAGCTTAGGCGGGGGGCGATCCTACGAGCAGTACTTC.

The V call is TRBV3-1 (or the pseudogene TRBV3-2), the J call TRBJ1-2; no definite D call. Trimming removed 4 bases at V and 8 bases at J, with 14 bases between. This CDR3 is 13 amino acids long. Germline CDR1 reads LGHDT; CDR2 reads YNNKEL (reference sequence). DNA of the CDR3: TGTGCCAGCAGCCTCGCTAGACCGAACGGCTACACCTTC. The encoded protein is CASSLARPNGYTF.

The gene calls are TRBV6-2 or TRBV6-3 and TRBJ1-1; TRBD1 matches 7 bases. The ends lost 0 bases at V and 0 bases at J; junction bases unmatched: 4. There are 16 residues in the CDR3. CDR1 MNHEY and CDR2 SVGEGT come from the germline V gene. CDR3 in amino acids: CASSYSRGRVNTEAFF. CDR3 DNA: TGTGCCAGCAGTTACTCGAGGGGGCGAGTGAACACTGAAGCTTTCTTT.

This chain joins TRBV6-5 and TRBJ2-7; D perhaps matches TRBD1 (6 bases). Trimming took 8 bases from V and 3 from J, leaving 8 bases between them. The CDR3 length is 11 residues. Germline V gene lookup returns CDR1 MNHEY and CDR2 SVGAGI. This chain's CDR3 is CASRTVYEQYF. The CDR3 DNA reads as TGTGCCAGCCGGACAGTCTACGAGCAGTACTTC.

The chain joins TRBV24-1 to TRBJ2-7, with D possibly TRBD1 on 6 matching bases. Trimming left V 4 bases short and J 5 bases short, with 11 bases between. Per the germline V gene, CDR1 is KGHDR and CDR2 is SFDVKD. CDR3 length: 13 residues. CDR3 sequence (DNA): TGTGCCACCAGTGACTGGACAGAGGACGAGCAGTACTTC. This sequence encodes CATSDWTEDEQYF.

The chain joins TRBV5-1 to TRBJ2-2; 7 bases are a match to TRBD2. Germline CDR1 is SGHRS and CDR2 is YFSETQ. Trimming at V came to 4 bases and at J to 4 bases, leaving 10 bases not matched to a gene. The CDR3 is made up of 16 amino acids. This CDR3 is CASSPQRGGGTGELFF. In nucleotides, the CDR3 is TGCGCCAGCAGCCCCCAGCGGGGAGGAGGCACCGGGGAGCTGTTTTTT.

This sequence joins TRBV19 and TRBJ1-2; 7 positions agree with TRBD1. This CDR3 has 14 amino acids. Germline V gives CDR1 LNHDA, CDR2 SQIVND (reference sequence). Trimming at V came to 3 bases and at J to 2 bases, leaving 3 bases not matched to a gene. The CDR3 here is CASSIRGPNYGYTF. In DNA, the CDR3 is TGTGCCAGTAGTATTAGGGGGCCGAACTATGGCTACACCTTC.